This TCR beta chain was retrieved from a study of beta chain features in type 1 diabetes. Study-wide results and caveats: Type 1 diabetes patients showed a moderate but significant shortening of TCRB CDR3s in all four CD4+ subsets.

Concerning this clone: Antigen unknown.

This CDR3 is 14 amino acids long. CDR1 and CDR2 (germline): SEHNR, FQNEAQ (reference sequence). V dropped 3 bases and J dropped 6; count of bases not matched to a gene: 5. Reverse transcription of all isolated RNA meant that expressed TCRB transcripts were sequenced. Assay used: immunoSEQ multiplex PCR; TCRdb lists only in-frame clones, some missing. The sample has 300,000 to 350,000 clones; roughly 14% are singletons. The origin of this receptor is a woman aged 18-30 years with type 1 diabetes. Material for sequencing was naive CD4+ T cells from blood. The chain joins TRBV7-9 to TRBJ2-7, with 10 bases fitting TRBD1. CDR3 protein: CASSFGQGVGEQYF. The CDR3 DNA sequence: TGTGCCAGCAGCTTTGGACAGGGGGTCGGCGAGCAGTACTTC. Looking up the rest from reference TRBV7-9 and TRBJ2-7 gives the full variable domain: DTGVSQNPRHKITKRGQNVTFRCDPISEHNRLYWYRQTLGQGPEFLTYFQNEAQLEKSRLLSDRFSAERPKGSFSTLEIQRTEQGDSAMYLCASSFGQGVGEQYFGPGTRLTVT.